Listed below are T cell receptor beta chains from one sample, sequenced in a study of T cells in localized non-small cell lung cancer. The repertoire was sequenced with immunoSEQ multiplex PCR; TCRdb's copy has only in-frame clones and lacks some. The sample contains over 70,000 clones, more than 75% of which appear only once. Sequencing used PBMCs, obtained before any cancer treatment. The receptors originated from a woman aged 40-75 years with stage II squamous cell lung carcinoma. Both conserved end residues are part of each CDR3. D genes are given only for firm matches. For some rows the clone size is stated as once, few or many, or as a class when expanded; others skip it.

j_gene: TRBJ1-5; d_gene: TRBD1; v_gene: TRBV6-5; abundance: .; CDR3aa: CASSKDRGNQPQHF; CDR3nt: TGTGCCAGCAGTAAGGACAGGGGTAATCAGCCCCAGCATTTT
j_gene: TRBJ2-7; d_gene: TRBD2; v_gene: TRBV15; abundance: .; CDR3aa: CATSRAGSGDYEQYF; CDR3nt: TGTGCCACCAGCAGAGCGGGTAGCGGGGACTACGAGCAGTACTTC
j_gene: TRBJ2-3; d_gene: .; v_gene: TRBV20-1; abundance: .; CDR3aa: CSAVAQDTQYF; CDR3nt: TGCAGTGCGGTAGCACAAGATACGCAGTATTTT
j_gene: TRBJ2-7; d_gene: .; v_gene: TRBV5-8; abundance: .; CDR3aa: CASSYYEQYF; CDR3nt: TGTGCCAGCAGCTACTACGAGCAGTACTTC
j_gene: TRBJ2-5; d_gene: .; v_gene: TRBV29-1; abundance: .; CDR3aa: CSVRRSGEETQYF; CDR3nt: TGCAGCGTCCGACGTAGTGGGGAAGAGACCCAGTACTTC
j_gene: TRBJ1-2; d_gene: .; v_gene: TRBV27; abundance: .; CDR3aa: CASSLLPFFNYGYTF; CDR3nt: TGTGCCAGCAGTTTACTTCCTTTCTTTAACTATGGCTACACCTTC
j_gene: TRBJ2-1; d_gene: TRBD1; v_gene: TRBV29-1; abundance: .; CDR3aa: CSVVSGGPHNEQFF; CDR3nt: TGCAGCGTCGTCTCAGGGGGCCCACACAATGAGCAGTTCTTC
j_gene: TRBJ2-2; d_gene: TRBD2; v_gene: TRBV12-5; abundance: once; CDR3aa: CASGLRLAGNTGELFF; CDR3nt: TGTGCTAGTGGTCTTCGTCTAGCGGGAAACACCGGGGAGCTGTTTTTT
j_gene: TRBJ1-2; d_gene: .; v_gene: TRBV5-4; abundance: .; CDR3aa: CASSNDGAYGYTF; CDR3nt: TGTGCCAGCAGCAATGACGGCGCCTATGGCTACACCTTC
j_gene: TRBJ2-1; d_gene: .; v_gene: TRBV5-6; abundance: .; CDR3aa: CASSSYNEQFF; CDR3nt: TGTGCCAGCAGCTCCTACAATGAGCAGTTCTTC
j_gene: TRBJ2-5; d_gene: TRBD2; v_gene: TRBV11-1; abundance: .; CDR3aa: CASSLSSGRRETQYF; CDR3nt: TGTGCCAGCAGCTTGTCTAGCGGGAGGAGGGAGACCCAGTACTTC
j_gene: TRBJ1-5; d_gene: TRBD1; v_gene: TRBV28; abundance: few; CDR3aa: CASSLWETGGNQPQHF; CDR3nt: TGTGCCAGCAGTTTATGGGAGACAGGGGGCAATCAGCCCCAGCATTTT
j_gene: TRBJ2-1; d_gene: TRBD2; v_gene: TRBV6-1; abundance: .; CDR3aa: CASSEGTSGSPQFF; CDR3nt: TGTGCCAGCAGTGAAGGGACTAGCGGGTCTCCCCAGTTCTTC
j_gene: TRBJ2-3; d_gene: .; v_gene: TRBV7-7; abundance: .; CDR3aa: CASSSRADTQYF; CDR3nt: TGTGCCAGCAGCTCAAGGGCAGATACGCAGTATTTT
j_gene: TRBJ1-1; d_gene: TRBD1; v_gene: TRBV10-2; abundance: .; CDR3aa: CASSEWGTGETEAFF; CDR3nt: TGCGCCAGCAGTGAGTGGGGTACAGGGGAGACTGAAGCTTTCTTT
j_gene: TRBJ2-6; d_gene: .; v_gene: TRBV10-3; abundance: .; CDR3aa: CATEGGGGANVLTF; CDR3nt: TGTGCCACCGAGGGCGGAGGTGGGGCCAACGTCCTGACTTTC
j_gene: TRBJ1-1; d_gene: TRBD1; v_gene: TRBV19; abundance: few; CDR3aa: CASSIDGTGGVNTEAFF; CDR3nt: TGTGCCAGTAGTATAGACGGGACAGGGGGCGTGAACACTGAAGCTTTCTTT
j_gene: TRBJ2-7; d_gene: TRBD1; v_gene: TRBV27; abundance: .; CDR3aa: CASSSSGQGVYEQYF; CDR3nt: TGTGCCAGCAGCTCTTCGGGACAGGGGGTCTACGAGCAGTACTTC
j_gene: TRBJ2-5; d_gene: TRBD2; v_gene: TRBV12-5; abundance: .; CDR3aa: CASGLGTSGVGETQYF; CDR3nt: TGTGCTAGTGGTTTAGGGACTAGCGGGGTCGGAGAGACCCAGTACTTC
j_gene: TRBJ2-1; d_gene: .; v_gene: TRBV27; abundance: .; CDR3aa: CASSLSGLKNIEQFF; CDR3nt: TGTGCCAGCAGTTTATCAGGGCTTAAGAATATTGAGCAGTTCTTC
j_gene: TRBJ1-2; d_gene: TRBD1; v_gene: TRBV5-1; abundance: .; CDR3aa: CASSRLGTEKIYGYTF; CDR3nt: TGCGCCAGCAGCCGATTAGGGACAGAAAAAATCTATGGCTACACCTTC
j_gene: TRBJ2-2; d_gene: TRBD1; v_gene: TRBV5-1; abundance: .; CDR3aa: CASSTGQGDSTGELFF; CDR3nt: TGCGCCAGCAGCACCGGACAGGGGGATAGCACCGGGGAGCTGTTTTTT
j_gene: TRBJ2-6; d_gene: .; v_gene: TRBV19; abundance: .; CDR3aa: CASRDPSGANVLTF; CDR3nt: TGTGCCAGTAGAGACCCCTCTGGGGCCAACGTCCTGACTTTC
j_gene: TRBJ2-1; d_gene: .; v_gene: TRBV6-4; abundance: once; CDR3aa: CASSAEAGTYNEQFF; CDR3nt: TGTGCCAGCAGTGCCGAAGCGGGTACCTACAATGAGCAGTTCTTC
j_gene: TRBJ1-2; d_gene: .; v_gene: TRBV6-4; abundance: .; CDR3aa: CASSDSKGGVGYTF; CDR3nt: TGTGCCAGCAGTGACTCGAAAGGGGGAGTTGGCTACACCTTC
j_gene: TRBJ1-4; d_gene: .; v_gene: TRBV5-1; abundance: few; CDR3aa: CASSFKSPATNEKLFF; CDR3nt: TGCGCCAGCAGTTTTAAAAGCCCTGCAACTAATGAAAAACTGTTTTTT
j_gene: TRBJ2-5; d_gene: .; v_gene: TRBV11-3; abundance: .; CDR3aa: CASSRGSLGQETQYF; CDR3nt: TGTGCCAGCAGCAGGGGGAGCCTGGGGCAAGAGACCCAGTACTTC
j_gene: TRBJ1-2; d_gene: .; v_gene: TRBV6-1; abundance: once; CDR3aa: CASSERALSYGYTF; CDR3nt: TGTGCCAGCAGTGAAAGGGCCTTATCCTATGGCTACACCTTC
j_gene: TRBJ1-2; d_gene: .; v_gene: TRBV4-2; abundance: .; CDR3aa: CASSPTPTNYGYTF; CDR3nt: TGTGCCAGCAGCCCCACCCCCACTAACTATGGCTACACCTTC
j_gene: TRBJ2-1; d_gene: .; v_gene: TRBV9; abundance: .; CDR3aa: CASSPYRGGYPSGTYNEQFF; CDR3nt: TGTGCCAGCAGCCCCTACCGGGGCGGGTACCCCTCGGGCACCTACAATGAGCAGTTCTTC
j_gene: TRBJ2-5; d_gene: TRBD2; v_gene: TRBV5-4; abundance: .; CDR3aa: CASSPGASGGETQYF; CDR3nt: TGTGCCAGCAGCCCCGGGGCGTCGGGGGGAGAGACCCAGTACTTC
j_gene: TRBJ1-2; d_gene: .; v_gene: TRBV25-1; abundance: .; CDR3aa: CASSYAGVGGYTF; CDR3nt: TGTGCCAGCAGTTACGCCGGCGTGGGGGGCTACACCTTC
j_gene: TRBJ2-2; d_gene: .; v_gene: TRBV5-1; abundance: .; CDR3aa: CASSLLGAPGTGELFF; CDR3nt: TGCGCCAGCAGCTTGTTGGGAGCGCCGGGCACCGGGGAGCTGTTTTTT
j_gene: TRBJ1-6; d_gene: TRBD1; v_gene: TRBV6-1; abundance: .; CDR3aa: CASIPTGSSPLHF; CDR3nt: TGTGCCAGCATTCCGACAGGGAGCTCACCCCTCCACTTT
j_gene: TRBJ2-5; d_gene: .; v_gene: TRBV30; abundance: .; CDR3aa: CAWNLGETQYF; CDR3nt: TGTGCCTGGAATCTCGGGGAGACCCAGTACTTC
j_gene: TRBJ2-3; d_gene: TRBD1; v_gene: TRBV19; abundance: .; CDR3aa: CASSISGQGSDTQYF; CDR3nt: TGTGCCAGTAGTATTTCTGGACAGGGATCAGATACGCAGTATTTT
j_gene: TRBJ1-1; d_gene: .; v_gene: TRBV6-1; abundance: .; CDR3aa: CASTEGGMGYTEAFF; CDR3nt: TGTGCCAGCACCGAAGGGGGAATGGGGTACACTGAAGCTTTCTTT
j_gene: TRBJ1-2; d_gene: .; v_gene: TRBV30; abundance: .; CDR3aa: CAWGGEAGRNNYGYTF; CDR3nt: TGTGCCTGGGGCGGGGAGGCCGGCAGAAATAACTATGGCTACACCTTC
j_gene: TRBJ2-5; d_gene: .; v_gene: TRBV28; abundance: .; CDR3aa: CASSFWVQETQYF; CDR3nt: TGTGCCAGCAGTTTTTGGGTCCAAGAGACCCAGTACTTC
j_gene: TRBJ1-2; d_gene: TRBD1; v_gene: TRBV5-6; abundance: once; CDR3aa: CASSWLQGAEGYTF; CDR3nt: TGTGCCAGCAGCTGGTTGCAGGGGGCGGAGGGCTACACCTTC
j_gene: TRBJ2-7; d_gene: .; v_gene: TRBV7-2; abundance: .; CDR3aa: CASSLFGGGEQYF; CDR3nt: TGTGCCAGCAGCTTATTCGGGGGTGGCGAGCAGTACTTC
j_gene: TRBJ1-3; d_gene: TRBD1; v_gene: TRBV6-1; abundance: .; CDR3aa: CASRTGTAGNTIYF; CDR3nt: TGTGCCAGCCGTACCGGGACAGCAGGAAACACCATATATTTT
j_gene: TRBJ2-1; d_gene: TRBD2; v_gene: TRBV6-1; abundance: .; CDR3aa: CASRGGVSYNEQFF; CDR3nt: TGTGCCAGCAGGGGAGGGGTCTCCTACAATGAGCAGTTCTTC
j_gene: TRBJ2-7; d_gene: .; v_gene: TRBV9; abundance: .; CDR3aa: CASSPRVDPEGHEQYF; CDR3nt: TGTGCCAGCAGCCCTCGGGTGGACCCAGAGGGGCACGAGCAGTACTTC
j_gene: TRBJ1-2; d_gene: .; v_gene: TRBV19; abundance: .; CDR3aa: CASSIDGHRANYGYTF; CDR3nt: TGTGCCAGTAGTATAGATGGCCACAGAGCTAACTATGGCTACACCTTC
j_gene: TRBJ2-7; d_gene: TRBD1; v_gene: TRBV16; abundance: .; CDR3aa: CASSQRDSYEQYF; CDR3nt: TGTGCCAGCAGCCAAAGGGACAGCTACGAGCAGTACTTC
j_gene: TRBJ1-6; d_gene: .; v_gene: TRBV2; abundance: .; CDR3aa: CASSGRGSVNSPLHF; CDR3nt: TGTGCCAGCAGCGGGCGAGGGAGTGTGAATTCACCCCTCCACTTT
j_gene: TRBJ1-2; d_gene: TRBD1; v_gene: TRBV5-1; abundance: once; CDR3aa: CASSLAGGDGYTF; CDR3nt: TGCGCCAGCAGCTTAGCAGGGGGCGATGGCTACACCTTC